The 7 T cell receptor beta chains given below trace back to one sample, sequenced in a study of shared clonotypes between healthy human individuals. Libraries were prepared by immunoSEQ multiplex PCR; TCRdb keeps only in-frame clonotypes and omits some of them. The repertoire holds under 650,000 clones, with roughly 95% as singletons. Material for sequencing was naive CD4+ T cells sorted from blood. Specified subset: CD45RA+ positively selected. All receptors come from a woman in her twenties or thirties in good health.

The rearrangement joins TRBV9 to TRBJ2-1, with 8 bases lining up with TRBD2. Germline CDR1 SGDLS, CDR2 YYNGEE. The CDR3 has 16 amino acids. V gave up 0 bases and J gave up 4 bases; unmatched junction bases: 6. DNA of the CDR3: TGTGCCAGCAGCGTAGCGGGAGGGAATATGTACAATGAGCAGTTCTTC. Amino acids: CASSVAGGNMYNEQFF.

The chain uses TRBV5-1 and TRBJ2-7, with TRBD1 matching over 7 bases. Germline CDR1 and CDR2: SGHRS and YFSETQ. The CDR3 consists of 13 residues. The junction had 3 bases not matched to a gene; V was cut back by 4 bases and J by 2 bases. The CDR3 region has the DNA TGCGCCAGCAGCATAGGGACAGCCTACGAGCAGTACTTC. Amino acid sequence: CASSIGTAYEQYF.

The chain employs TRBV19 and TRBJ2-7; D tentatively fits TRBD1 or TRBD2 (5 bases each). Trimming took off 7 bases at V and 2 bases at J, with 15 bases between the two ends. This CDR3 spans 14 amino acids. CDR1 LNHDA and CDR2 SQIVND come from the germline V gene (reference sequence). CDR3: CASTSTGDPYEQYF. The DNA of the CDR3 is TGTGCCAGTACGAGCACCGGGGACCCCTACGAGCAGTACTTC. The full variable domain, rest sourced from reference TRBV19 and TRBJ2-7, is DGGITQSPKYLFRKEGQNVTLSCEQNLNHDAMYWYRQDPGQGLRLIYYSQIVNDFQKGDIAEGYSVSREKKESFPLTVTSAQKNPTAFYLCASTSTGDPYEQYFGPGTRLTVT.

The chain couples TRBV28 to TRBJ2-7; D gene uncertain. Germline V gives CDR1 MDHEN, CDR2 SYDVKM. Trimming left V 8 bases short and J 3 bases short, with 8 bases between. The CDR3 is 11 residues long. The CDR3 reads CASGQNYEQYF. Here the CDR3 DNA reads TGTGCCAGCGGTCAGAACTACGAGCAGTACTTC.

Of note for this clone: Other nucleotide sequences from this sample produce the same CDR3. The genes are TRBV27 and TRBJ2-2, with D unresolved. This CDR3 contains 12 residues. Germline V CDR1 and CDR2: MNHEY, SMNVEV (reference sequence). With 3 bases removed from V and 4 bases from J, the gap between germline ends came to 3 bases. CDR3 sequence reads: CASSFGTGELFF. CDR3 nucleotide sequence: TGTGCCAGCAGTTTCGGCACCGGGGAGCTGTTTTTT.

This chain links TRBV18 with TRBJ1-3; no clear D gene. Trimming cost V 3 bases and J 2 bases, with 17 bases left between them. The CDR3 runs 17 residues. The germline CDR1 and CDR2 sequences are KGHSH and LQKENI. CDR3 in DNA: TGTGCCAGCTCACCCACAGCCCAAACGGGTACTGGAAACACCATATATTTT. This translates into CASSPTAQTGTGNTIYF.

CDR3 sequence reads: CAWERGIGSNQPQHF. The CDR3 nucleotides are TGTGCCTGGGAACGCGGGATCGGCAGCAATCAGCCCCAGCATTTT. V is TRBV30 and J is TRBJ1-5; D ambiguous. The germline CDR1 and CDR2 sequences are GTSNPN and SVGIG (reference sequence). The CDR3 has 15 residues. The V end lost 5 bases, the J end lost 1 base, and 15 bases lay between the germline ends. Variable domain in full (rest from reference TRBV30 and TRBJ1-5): SQTIHQWPATLVQPVGSPLSLECTVEGTSNPNLYWYRQAAGRGLQLLFYSVGIGQISSEVPQNLSASRPQDRQFILSSKKLLLSDSGFYLCAWERGIGSNQPQHFGDGTRLSIL.